Listed here is a single TCR beta chain. This sample was taken from a study of identical twins. TCRdb ran MiXCR on the 5' RACE reads and lists one entry per CDR3 protein. The sample carries approximately 600,000 distinct CDR3 sequences, 9.6% recorded once. The CDR3 consists of 15 residues. The germline gives CDR1 SGHTA, CDR2 FQGNSA. V lost 2 bases to trimming and J lost 2 bases, with 12 bases between them. This sample was also put to use in a study of yellow fever vaccine responses in identical twins. That source reports: Twins' vaccine T cell response reportedly seemed partly convergent, partly personalized.

V usage is TRBV7-2 and J usage is TRBJ1-1, with D unresolved. This receptor was taken from a young woman in good health. The sequencing sample was made of PBMCs. The CDR3, as DNA: TGTGCCAGCAGCTTAAAGGCTAGTGCTAACACTGAAGCTTTCTTT. As protein: CASSLKASANTEAFF.